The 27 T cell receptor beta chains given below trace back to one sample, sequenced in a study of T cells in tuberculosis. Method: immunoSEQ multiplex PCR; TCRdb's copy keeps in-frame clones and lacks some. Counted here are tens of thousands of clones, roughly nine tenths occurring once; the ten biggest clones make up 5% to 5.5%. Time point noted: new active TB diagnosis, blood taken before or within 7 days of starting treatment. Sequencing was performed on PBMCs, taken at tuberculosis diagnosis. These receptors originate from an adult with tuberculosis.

This chain's CDR3 is CASSLKPTGTGANVLTF. DNA of the CDR3: TGTGCCAGCAGTTTAAAACCTACAGGGACTGGGGCCAACGTCCTGACTTTC. The rearrangement joins TRBV27 to TRBJ2-6; TRBD1 might be the D (6 bases). V gave up 2 bases and J gave up 2 bases, with 13 bases separating them. Germline CDR1 is MNHEY and CDR2 is SMNVEV (reference sequence). This CDR3 has 17 amino acids.

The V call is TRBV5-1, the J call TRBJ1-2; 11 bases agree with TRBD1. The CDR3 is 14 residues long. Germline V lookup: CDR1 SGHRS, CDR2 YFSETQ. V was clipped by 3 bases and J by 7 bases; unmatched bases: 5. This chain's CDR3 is CASSSGQGAPGYTF. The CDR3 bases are TGCGCCAGCAGCTCAGGACAGGGGGCACCTGGCTACACCTTC.

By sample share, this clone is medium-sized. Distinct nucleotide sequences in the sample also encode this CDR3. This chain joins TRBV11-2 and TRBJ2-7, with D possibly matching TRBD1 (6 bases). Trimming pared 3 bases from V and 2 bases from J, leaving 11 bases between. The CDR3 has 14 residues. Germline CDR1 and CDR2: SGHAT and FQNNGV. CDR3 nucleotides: TGTGCCAGCAGCTTGGGACACGGTGCCTACGAGCAGTACTTC. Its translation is CASSLGHGAYEQYF.

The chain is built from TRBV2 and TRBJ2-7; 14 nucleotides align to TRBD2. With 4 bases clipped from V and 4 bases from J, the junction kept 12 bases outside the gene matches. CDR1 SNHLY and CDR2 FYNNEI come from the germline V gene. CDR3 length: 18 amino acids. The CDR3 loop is CASSVDTGLAGEGYEQYF. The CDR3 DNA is TGTGCCAGCAGTGTCGACACGGGACTAGCGGGGGAAGGGTACGAGCAGTACTTC.

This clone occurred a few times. The DNA of the CDR3 is TGTGCCAGCAGCCAATCGACAGGGAAGGGACAGCCCCAGCATTTT. Amino acids: CASSQSTGKGQPQHF. J is TRBJ1-5 and V is TRBV4-2, with 7 bases aligning to TRBD1. The V and J ends lost 2 bases and 7 bases, in that order; junction bases with no gene match: 8. Germline-derived CDR1 and CDR2 are LGHNA and YNFKEQ. This CDR3 is built from 15 residues.

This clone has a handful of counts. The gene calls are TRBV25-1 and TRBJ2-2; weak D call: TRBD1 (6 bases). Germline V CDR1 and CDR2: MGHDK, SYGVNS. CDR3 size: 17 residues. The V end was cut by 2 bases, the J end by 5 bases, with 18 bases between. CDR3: CASSEVLQAGVTGELFF. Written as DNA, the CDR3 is TGTGCCAGCAGTGAAGTCCTACAGGCAGGGGTGACCGGGGAGCTGTTTTTT.

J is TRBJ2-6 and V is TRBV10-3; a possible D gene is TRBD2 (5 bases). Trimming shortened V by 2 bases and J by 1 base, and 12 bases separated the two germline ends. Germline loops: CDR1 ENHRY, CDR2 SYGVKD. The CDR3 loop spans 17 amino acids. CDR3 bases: TGTGCCATCAGTGAGGCCGGGGAAGGTTCTGGGGCCAACGTCCTGACTTTC. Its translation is CAISEAGEGSGANVLTF.

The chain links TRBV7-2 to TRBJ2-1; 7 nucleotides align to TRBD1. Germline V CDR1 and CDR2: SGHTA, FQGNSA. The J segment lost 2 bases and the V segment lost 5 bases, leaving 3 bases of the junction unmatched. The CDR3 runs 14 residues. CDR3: CASSPTGTYNEQFF. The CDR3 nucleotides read TGTGCCAGCAGCCCGACAGGGACCTACAATGAGCAGTTCTTC. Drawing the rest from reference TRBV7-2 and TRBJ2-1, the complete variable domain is GAGVSQSPSNKVTEKGKDVELRCDPISGHTALYWYRQSLGQGLEFLIYFQGNSAPDKSGLPSDRFSAERTGGSVSTLTIQRTQQEDSAVYLCASSPTGTYNEQFFGPGTRLTVL.

The CDR3 loop is CASGLWTVGTGELFF. DNA for the CDR3: TGTGCTAGTGGCCTATGGACAGTTGGCACCGGGGAGCTGTTTTTT. V is TRBV12-5 and J is TRBJ2-2, with D possibly matching TRBD1 (6 bases). Trimming pared 6 bases from V and 4 bases from J, leaving 15 bases between. This CDR3 region has 15 residues. Germline V gives CDR1 LGHNT, CDR2 FRNRAP. Variable domain in full (rest from reference TRBV12-5 and TRBJ2-2): DARVTQTPRHKVTEMGQEVTMRCQPILGHNTVFWYRQTMMQGLELLAYFRNRAPLDDSGMPKDRFSAEMPDATLATLKIQPSEPRDSAVYFCASGLWTVGTGELFFGEGSRLTVL.

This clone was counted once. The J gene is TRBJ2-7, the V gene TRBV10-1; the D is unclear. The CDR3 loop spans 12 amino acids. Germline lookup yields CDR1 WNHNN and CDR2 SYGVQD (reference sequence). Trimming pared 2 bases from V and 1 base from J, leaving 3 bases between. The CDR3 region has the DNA TGCGCCAGCAGTGAGACTTCCTACGAGCAGTACTTC. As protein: CASSETSYEQYF.

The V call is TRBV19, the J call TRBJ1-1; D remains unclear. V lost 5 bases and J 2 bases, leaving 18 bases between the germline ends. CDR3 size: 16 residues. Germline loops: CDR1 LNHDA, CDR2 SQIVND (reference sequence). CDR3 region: CASSFSSRRLNTEAFF. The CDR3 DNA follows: TGTGCCAGTAGTTTCTCCTCCAGGCGTCTTAACACTGAAGCTTTCTTT.

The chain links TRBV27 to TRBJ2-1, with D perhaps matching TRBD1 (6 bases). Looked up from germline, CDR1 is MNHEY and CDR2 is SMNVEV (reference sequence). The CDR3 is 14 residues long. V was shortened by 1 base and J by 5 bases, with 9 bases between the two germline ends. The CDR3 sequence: CASSLWDNDNEQFF. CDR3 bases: TGTGCCAGCAGTTTATGGGACAACGACAATGAGCAGTTCTTC.

In DNA form, the CDR3 reads TGTGCCAGCAGCTTGGGACAGCCTGGAAACACCATATATTTT. It yields the protein CASSLGQPGNTIYF. This sequence joins TRBV7-9 and TRBJ1-3, with 7 positions matching TRBD1. The germline V gene encodes CDR1 SEHNR and CDR2 FQNEAQ (reference sequence). The CDR3 is 14 residues long. V dropped 3 bases and J dropped 2; count of bases not matched to a gene: 1.

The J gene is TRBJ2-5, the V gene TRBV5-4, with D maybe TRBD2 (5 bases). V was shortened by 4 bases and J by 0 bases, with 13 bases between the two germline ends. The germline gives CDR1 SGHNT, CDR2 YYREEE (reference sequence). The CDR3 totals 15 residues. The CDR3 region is CASSKTTTYQETQYF. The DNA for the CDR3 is TGTGCCAGCAGCAAGACTACCACGTACCAAGAGACCCAGTACTTC.

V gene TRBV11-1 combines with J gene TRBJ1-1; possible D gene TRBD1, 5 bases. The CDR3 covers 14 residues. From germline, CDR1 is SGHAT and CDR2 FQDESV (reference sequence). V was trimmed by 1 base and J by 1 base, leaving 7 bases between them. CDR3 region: CASSLGTGNTEAFF. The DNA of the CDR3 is TGTGCCAGCAGCTTAGGTACAGGGAACACTGAAGCTTTCTTT.

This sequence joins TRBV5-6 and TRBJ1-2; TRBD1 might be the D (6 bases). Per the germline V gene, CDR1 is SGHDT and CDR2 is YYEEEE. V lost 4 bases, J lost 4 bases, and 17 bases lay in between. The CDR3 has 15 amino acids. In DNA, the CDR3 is TGTGCCAGCAGCCCACAGGGAGGGGGTAGCTATGGCTACACCTTC. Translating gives CASSPQGGGSYGYTF.

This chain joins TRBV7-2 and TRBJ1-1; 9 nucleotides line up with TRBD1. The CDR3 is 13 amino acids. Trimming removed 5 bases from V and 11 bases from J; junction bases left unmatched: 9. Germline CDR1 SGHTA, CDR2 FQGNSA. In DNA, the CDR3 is TGTGCCAGCAGCACCCCGGGACAGGGTGACGCTTTCTTT. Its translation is CASSTPGQGDAFF.

CDR3 DNA: TGTGCCACCAGCAGAATCCCCGGAGGGGGGGACTATGGCTACACCTTC. The encoded protein is CATSRIPGGGDYGYTF. This rearrangement joins TRBV15 to TRBJ1-2; possible D gene TRBD1, 6 bases. In germline, CDR1 is LNHNV, CDR2 YYDKDF (reference sequence). The CDR3 runs 16 residues. Deletions cut 2 bases from V and 3 bases from J, with 16 bases between.

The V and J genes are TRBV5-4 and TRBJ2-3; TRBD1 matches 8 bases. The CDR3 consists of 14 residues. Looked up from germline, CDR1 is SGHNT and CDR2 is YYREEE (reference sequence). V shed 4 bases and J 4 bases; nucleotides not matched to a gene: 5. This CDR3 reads CASSPRQGPDTQYF. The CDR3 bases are TGTGCCAGCAGCCCAAGACAGGGGCCAGATACGCAGTATTTT.

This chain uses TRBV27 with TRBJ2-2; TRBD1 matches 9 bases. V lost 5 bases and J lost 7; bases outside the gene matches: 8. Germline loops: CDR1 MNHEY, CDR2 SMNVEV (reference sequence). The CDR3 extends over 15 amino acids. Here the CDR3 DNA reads TGTGCCAGCAGTACCTCCGGGACAGGGTACGGGGAGCTGTTTTTT. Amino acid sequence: CASSTSGTGYGELFF.

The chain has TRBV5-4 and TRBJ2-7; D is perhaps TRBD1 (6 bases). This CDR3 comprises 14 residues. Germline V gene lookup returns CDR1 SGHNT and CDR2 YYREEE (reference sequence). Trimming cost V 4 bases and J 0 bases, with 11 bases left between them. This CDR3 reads CASSVRGSSYEQYF. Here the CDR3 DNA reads TGTGCCAGCAGCGTGAGGGGGTCCTCCTACGAGCAGTACTTC.

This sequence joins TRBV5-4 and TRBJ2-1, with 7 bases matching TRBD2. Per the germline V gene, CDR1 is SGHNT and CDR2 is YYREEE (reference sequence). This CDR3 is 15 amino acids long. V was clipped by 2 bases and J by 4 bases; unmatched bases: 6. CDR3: CASSLMGGGYNEQFF. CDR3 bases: TGTGCCAGCAGCTTAATGGGGGGAGGGTACAATGAGCAGTTCTTC. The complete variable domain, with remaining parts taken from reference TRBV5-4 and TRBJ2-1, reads ETGVTQSPTHLIKTRGQQVTLRCSSQSGHNTVSWYQQALGQGPQFIFQYYREEENGRGNFPPRFSGLQFPNYSSELNVNALELDDSALYLCASSLMGGGYNEQFFGPGTRLTVL.

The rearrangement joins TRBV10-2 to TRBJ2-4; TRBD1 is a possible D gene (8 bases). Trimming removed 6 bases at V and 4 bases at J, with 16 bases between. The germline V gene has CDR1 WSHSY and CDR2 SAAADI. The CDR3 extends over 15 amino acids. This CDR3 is CASRGPQGGKNIQYF. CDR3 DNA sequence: TGCGCCAGCAGGGGCCCACAGGGGGGGAAAAACATTCAGTACTTC.

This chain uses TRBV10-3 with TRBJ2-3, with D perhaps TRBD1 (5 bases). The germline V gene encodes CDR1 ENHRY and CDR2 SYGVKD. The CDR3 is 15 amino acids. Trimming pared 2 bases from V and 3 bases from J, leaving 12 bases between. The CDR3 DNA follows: TGTGCCATCAGTGAGCGGCAGGGTATGACAGATACGCAGTATTTT. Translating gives CAISERQGMTDTQYF.

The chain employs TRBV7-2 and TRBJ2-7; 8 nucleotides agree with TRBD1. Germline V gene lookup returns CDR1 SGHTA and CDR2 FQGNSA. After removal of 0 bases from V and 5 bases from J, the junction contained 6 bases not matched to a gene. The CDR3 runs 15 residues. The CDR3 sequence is CASSLALQGANEQYF. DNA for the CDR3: TGTGCCAGCAGCTTAGCGCTGCAGGGGGCAAACGAGCAGTACTTC.

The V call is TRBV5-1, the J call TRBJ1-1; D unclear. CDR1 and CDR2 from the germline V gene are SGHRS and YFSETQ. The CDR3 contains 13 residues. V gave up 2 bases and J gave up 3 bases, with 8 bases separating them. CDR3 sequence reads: CASSLKGDTEAFF. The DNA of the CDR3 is TGCGCCAGCAGCTTAAAGGGAGACACTGAAGCTTTCTTT.

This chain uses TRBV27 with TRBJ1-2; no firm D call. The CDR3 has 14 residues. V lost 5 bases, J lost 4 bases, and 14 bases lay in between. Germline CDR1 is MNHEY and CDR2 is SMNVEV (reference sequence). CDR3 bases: TGTGCCAGCAGTCCTAGCCGTATTCTCTATGGCTACACCTTC. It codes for CASSPSRILYGYTF.